These 30 T cell receptor beta chains came from one sample sequenced in a study of early T cells in non-severe SARS-CoV-2 infection. TCRdb redid the calling of the 5' RACE reads with MiXCR, one entry per CDR3 protein. The table lists fewer than 100,000 distinct CDR3 sequences, approximately 16% of them singletons. Sample: whole blood. All receptors derive from an adult who was a healthcare worker with PCR-confirmed SARS-CoV-2 infection or an uninfected control (not recorded which).

This clonotype was observed a few times. J is TRBJ2-2 and V is TRBV6-1, with D possibly TRBD1 on 7 matching bases. Deletions cut 3 bases from V and 7 bases from J, with 18 bases between. CDR1 and CDR2 (germline): MNHNS, SASEGT. The CDR3 covers 16 residues. CDR3 sequence: CASSDQGNRGGGELFF. CDR3 coding DNA: TGTGCCAGCAGTGATCAGGGAAACAGGGGAGGCGGGGAGCTGTTTTTT.

This clonotype was seen ten or more times. This chain connects TRBV29-1 to TRBJ2-6, with D hard to call. From germline, CDR1 is SQVTM and CDR2 ANQGSEA. There are 15 residues in the CDR3. The ends were cut back, 4 bases at V and 1 base at J, with 11 bases in the middle. The CDR3 sequence: CSVVQKGSGANVLTF. In DNA form, the CDR3 reads TGCAGCGTTGTACAAAAAGGGTCTGGGGCCAACGTCCTGACTTTC.

The table lists this clonotype with a few counts. The V gene is TRBV27, the J gene TRBJ1-1; TRBD1 aligns across 10 bases. CDR1 and CDR2 from the germline V gene are MNHEY and SMNVEV (reference sequence). Trimming cost V 6 bases and J 10 bases; bases outside gene matches: 8. The CDR3 has 13 residues. The CDR3: CASSRDRGRGAFF. CDR3 sequence (DNA): TGTGCCAGCAGCCGAGACAGGGGGCGAGGAGCTTTCTTT.

The V and J genes are TRBV5-1 and TRBJ1-1, with D uncertain. Deletions cut 0 bases from V and 2 bases from J, with 11 bases between. The CDR3 is made up of 15 amino acids. The V gene's germline CDR1 is SGHRS and CDR2 YFSETQ. The CDR3 is CASSLAARGNTEAFF. Here the CDR3 DNA reads TGCGCCAGCAGCTTGGCTGCGCGGGGAAACACTGAAGCTTTCTTT.

The V and J genes are TRBV2 and TRBJ2-2; a possible D gene is TRBD1 (5 bases). There are 14 residues in the CDR3. Deletions cut 6 bases from V and 2 bases from J, with 10 bases between. Looked up from germline, CDR1 is SNHLY and CDR2 is FYNNEI. CDR3: CASRTTVNTGELFF. DNA for the CDR3: TGTGCCAGCAGGACGACAGTAAACACCGGGGAGCTGTTTTTT. The variable domain in full, with the rest retrieved from reference TRBV2 and TRBJ2-2, is EPEVTQTPSHQVTQMGQEVILRCVPISNHLYFYWYRQILGQKVEFLVSFYNNEISEKSEIFDDQFSVERPDGSNFTLKIRSTKLEDSAMYFCASRTTVNTGELFFGEGSRLTVL.

This clonotype turned up a few times. J is TRBJ1-2 and V is TRBV7-8; D is unclear. V lost 5 bases to trimming and J lost 5 bases, with 18 bases between them. Looked up from germline, CDR1 is SGHVS and CDR2 is FQNEAQ. The CDR3 contains 15 residues. DNA of the CDR3: TGTGCCAGCAGCCGCACAATAAATGGGGAATATGGCTACACCTTC. It is translated as CASSRTINGEYGYTF.

J is TRBJ2-1 and V is TRBV7-6, with TRBD2 identical over 11 bases. Per germline, CDR1 SGHVS and CDR2 FNYEAQ. The junction had 9 bases not matched to a gene; V was cut back by 4 bases and J by 7 bases. The CDR3 extends over 16 amino acids. The DNA of the CDR3 is TGTGCCAGCAGCTCCTTCGGGACTAGCGGAGAAAATGAGCAGTTCTTC. Residues: CASSSFGTSGENEQFF.

This clonotype was observed once. At one of its ends the junction is not consistent with the germline gene, which may arise from a read error. The chain is built from TRBV7-8 and TRBJ2-2; TRBD2 is a possible D gene (6 bases). Germline V gives CDR1 SGHVS, CDR2 FQNEAQ. The CDR3 sequence is 14 residues long. For the CDR3, the DNA is TGTGCCAGCAGGGACGACACGGGGGTCGGGGAGCCGTTTTTT. Amino acid sequence: CASRDDTGVGEPFF. The full variable domain, its missing parts supplied by reference TRBV7-8 and TRBJ2-2, is GAGVSQSPRYKVAKRGQDVALRCDPISGHVSLFWYQQALGQGPEFLTYFQNEAQLDKSGLPSDRFFAERPEGSVSTLKIQRTQQEDSAVYLCASRDDTGVGEPFFGEGSRLTVL.

This clonotype has only a few counts. V is TRBV11-3 and J is TRBJ1-1; D remains ambiguous. V lost 6 bases and J 3 bases, leaving 8 bases between the germline ends. Germline loops: CDR1 SGHNT, CDR2 YENEEA. The CDR3 has 12 amino acids. This CDR3 is CASSRGHTEAFF. CDR3 coding DNA: TGTGCCAGCAGTCGCGGCCACACTGAAGCTTTCTTT.

The chain has TRBV30 and TRBJ1-5; 9 nucleotides line up with TRBD1. The CDR3 is 13 residues long. With 3 bases clipped from V and 4 bases from J, the junction kept 1 base outside the gene matches. Germline V gene lookup returns CDR1 GTSNPN and CDR2 SVGIG (reference sequence). This CDR3 is CAWRGQGNQPQHF. The CDR3, as DNA: TGTGCCTGGAGGGGACAGGGTAATCAGCCCCAGCATTTT.

In its sample, this clonotype was seen a few times. The CDR3: CASSEGRVNTGELFF. CDR3 DNA sequence: TGTGCCAGCAGCGAGGGCAGGGTCAACACCGGGGAGCTGTTTTTT. The rearrangement uses TRBV9 and TRBJ2-2; D is possibly TRBD1 (5 bases). With 3 bases removed from V and 2 bases from J, the gap between germline ends came to 11 bases. From germline, CDR1 is SGDLS and CDR2 YYNGEE. The CDR3 totals 15 residues.

This clonotype was seen at least ten times. In DNA form, the CDR3 reads TGTGCCTGGAGAGCCCTAGGGGGGAACACTGAAGCTTTCTTT. It yields the protein CAWRALGGNTEAFF. This chain links TRBV30 with TRBJ1-1, with D perhaps matching TRBD1 (6 bases). Germline CDR1 and CDR2: GTSNPN and SVGIG (reference sequence). V lost 3 bases to trimming and J lost 1 base, with 12 bases between them. This CDR3 is built from 14 residues.

The chain has TRBV3-1 and TRBJ1-6; tentatively, D is TRBD1 (6 bases). The CDR3 spans 14 residues. Trimming removed 0 bases at V and 10 bases at J, with 10 bases between. The germline CDR1 and CDR2 sequences are LGHDT and YNNKEL (reference sequence). CDR3 bases: TGTGCCAGCAGCCAAGAGACAGGACGCTCACCCCTCCACTTT. This gives the protein CASSQETGRSPLHF. Full variable domain (remainder filled in from reference TRBV3-1 and TRBJ1-6): DTAVSQTPKYLVTQMGNDKSIKCEQNLGHDTMYWYKQDSKKFLKIMFSYNNKELIINETVPNRFSPKSPDKAHLNLHINSLELGDSAVYFCASSQETGRSPLHFGNGTRLTVT.

This clonotype was recorded many times. The chain uses TRBV7-2 and TRBJ2-1; 12 bases line up with TRBD2. There are 17 residues in the CDR3. Losses at the gene ends were 5 bases for V and 2 bases for J; bases not matched to a gene: 7. From germline, CDR1 is SGHTA and CDR2 FQGNSA. This CDR3 is CASSPSRLAGAYNEQFF. CDR3 bases: TGTGCCAGCAGCCCAAGCCGACTAGCGGGGGCCTACAATGAGCAGTTCTTC. The full variable domain, in which reference TRBV7-2 and TRBJ2-1 provide the parts outside the CDR3, is GAGVSQSPSNKVTEKGKDVELRCDPISGHTALYWYRQSLGQGLEFLIYFQGNSAPDKSGLPSDRFSAERTGGSVSTLTIQRTQQEDSAVYLCASSPSRLAGAYNEQFFGPGTRLTVL.

This clonotype was counted only a few times. This chain uses TRBV5-5 with TRBJ2-1, with 13 nucleotides matching TRBD2. The germline V gene encodes CDR1 SGHKS and CDR2 YYEKEE (reference sequence). With V trimmed by 4 bases and J by 6 bases, 7 bases remained unmatched. This CDR3 comprises 16 residues. CDR3 region: CASSVGLAGAGNEQFF. The DNA of the CDR3 is TGTGCCAGCAGCGTCGGACTAGCGGGAGCCGGCAATGAGCAGTTCTTC. The full variable domain, in which reference TRBV5-5 and TRBJ2-1 provide the parts outside the CDR3, is DAGVTQSPTHLIKTRGQQVTLRCSPISGHKSVSWYQQVLGQGPQFIFQYYEKEERGRGNFPDRFSARQFPNYSSELNVNALLLGDSALYLCASSVGLAGAGNEQFFGPGTRLTVL.

This clonotype was counted many times. J is TRBJ1-3 and V is TRBV7-3, with D uncertain. Trimming cost V 3 bases and J 0 bases, with 9 bases left between them. Germline V lookup: CDR1 SGHTA, CDR2 FQGTGA. The length of the CDR3 is 15 residues. CDR3 in DNA: TGTGCCAGCAGCTTGTGGGCTGGCTCTGGAAACACCATATATTTT. It encodes CASSLWAGSGNTIYF. The whole variable domain, filled in from reference TRBV7-3 and TRBJ1-3, reads GAGVSQTPSNKVTEKGKYVELRCDPISGHTALYWYRQSLGQGPEFLIYFQGTGAADDSGLPNDRFFAVRPEGSVSTLKIQRTERGDSAVYLCASSLWAGSGNTIYFGEGSWLTVV.

This clonotype was counted at least ten times. The chain combines TRBV28 with TRBJ2-1; tentatively, D is TRBD1 (6 bases). Trimming took 3 bases from V and 4 from J, leaving 13 bases between them. The CDR3 extends over 15 amino acids. In germline, CDR1 is MDHEN, CDR2 SYDVKM. CDR3 coding DNA: TGTGCCAGCAGTTTTCGTGGGGGCCCTTACAATGAGCAGTTCTTC. It yields the protein CASSFRGGPYNEQFF.

The V gene is TRBV7-2, the J gene TRBJ2-3, with unresolved D. V was trimmed by 5 bases and J by 9 bases, leaving 12 bases between them. This CDR3 has 12 residues. Per the germline V gene, CDR1 is SGHTA and CDR2 is FQGNSA. CDR3 protein: CASSLRTKTQYF. The CDR3 bases are TGTGCCAGCAGCCTTCGGACCAAAACGCAGTATTTT.

The V gene is TRBV30, the J gene TRBJ1-1, with a weak D call TRBD1 (6 bases). The CDR3 runs 12 residues. Germline V CDR1 and CDR2: GTSNPN, SVGIG (reference sequence). The ends were cut back, 5 bases at V and 8 bases at J, with 15 bases in the middle. The CDR3: CAWYREGVEAFF. The DNA of the CDR3 is TGTGCCTGGTACAGGGAAGGGGTCGAAGCTTTCTTT.

This sequence joins TRBV6-6 and TRBJ2-7; the D gene could be TRBD1 or TRBD2 (5 bases each). The V and J ends lost 8 bases and 2 bases respectively, with 10 bases between them. The CDR3 spans 12 residues. The germline CDR1 and CDR2 sequences are MNHNY and SVGAGI (reference sequence). The CDR3 nucleotides read TGTGCCAGCGGGGACGGAACCTACGAGCAGTACTTC. Translated: CASGDGTYEQYF.

In its sample, this clonotype was seen many times. This chain links TRBV24-1 with TRBJ1-5; D might be TRBD1 (5 bases). Deletions cut 4 bases from V and 3 bases from J, with 15 bases between. Germline values: CDR1 KGHDR, CDR2 SFDVKD. The CDR3 consists of 16 residues. CDR3 coding DNA: TGTGCCACCAGTGACGGACGGGGGTCATCCAATCAGCCCCAGCATTTT. Translation gives CATSDGRGSSNQPQHF.

There are a few counts of this clonotype. The V call is TRBV15, the J call TRBJ2-3; D is uncertain. V shed 0 bases and J shed 3 bases, with 10 bases lying between them. Germline CDR1 reads LNHNV; CDR2 reads YYDKDF (reference sequence). This CDR3 is built from 15 residues. For the CDR3, the DNA is TGTGCCACCAGCAGAGATCAGTACGGGACAGATACGCAGTATTTT. Protein product: CATSRDQYGTDTQYF.

Comment on this clonotype: Since a much larger clone is just one base distant, this may be a read error. The V call is TRBV19, the J call TRBJ2-3, with D hard to call. The CDR3 totals 13 residues. CDR1 is LNHDA, CDR2 SQIVND, per germline (reference sequence). The CDR3 sequence: CASTAISTDMQYF. The CDR3 bases are TGTGCCAGTACAGCAATAAGCACAGATATGCAGTATTTT.

The sample holds a few counts of this clonotype. The chain combines TRBV11-3 with TRBJ2-3; D assignment may be TRBD1 or TRBD2 (5 bases each). There are 13 residues in the CDR3. V was cut by 6 bases and J by 5 bases, with 12 bases left in between. CDR1 and CDR2 (germline): SGHNT, YENEEA. CDR3 residues: CASRQTGGDTQYF. In DNA, the CDR3 is TGTGCCAGCAGACAGACTGGGGGAGATACGCAGTATTTT.

The V and J genes are TRBV7-6 and TRBJ1-4; 10 bases agree with TRBD1. This CDR3 region has 14 residues. V dropped 7 bases and J dropped 8; count of bases not matched to a gene: 7. In germline, CDR1 is SGHVS, CDR2 FNYEAQ. In nucleotides, the CDR3 is TGTGCCAGCAACTTGCGGACAGGGGGGGAAAAACTGTTTTTT. It translates to CASNLRTGGEKLFF.

The rearrangement uses TRBV29-1 and TRBJ1-1; 8 bases are a match to TRBD1. The J segment lost 6 bases and the V segment lost 7 bases, leaving 13 bases of the junction unmatched. The CDR3 length is 14 residues. CDR1 is SQVTM, CDR2 ANQGSEA, per germline. The chain's CDR3 is CSALTRQGAPEAFF. CDR3 nucleotides: TGCAGCGCCCTTACCCGGCAGGGGGCCCCTGAAGCTTTCTTT.

This clonotype was observed a few times. The rearrangement uses TRBV10-3 and TRBJ1-5; D is possibly TRBD1 (5 bases). Looked up from germline, CDR1 is ENHRY and CDR2 is SYGVKD. The CDR3 runs to 15 residues. The ends were cut back, 2 bases at V and 0 bases at J, with 8 bases in the middle. The CDR3 here is CAISEGTFSNQPQHF. The CDR3 DNA follows: TGTGCCATCAGTGAGGGGACGTTTAGCAATCAGCCCCAGCATTTT.

The chain couples TRBV14 to TRBJ2-1, with 7 bases matching TRBD1. The CDR3 spans 16 residues. Trimming removed 1 base from V and 3 bases from J; junction bases left unmatched: 6. Germline-derived CDR1 and CDR2 are SGHDN and FVKESK. For the CDR3, the DNA is TGTGCCAGCAGCCAAGGACAGGGTAGAAACTACAATGAGCAGTTCTTC. This translates into CASSQGQGRNYNEQFF. The variable domain in full, with the rest retrieved from reference TRBV14 and TRBJ2-1, is EAGVTQFPSHSVIEKGQTVTLRCDPISGHDNLYWYRRVMGKEIKFLLHFVKESKQDESGMPNNRFLAERTGGTYSTLKVQPAELEDSGVYFCASSQGQGRNYNEQFFGPGTRLTVL.

The V and J genes are TRBV3-1 and TRBJ2-3; no reliable D call. This CDR3 is 14 amino acids long. Germline loops: CDR1 LGHDT, CDR2 YNNKEL (reference sequence). The germline V and J ends were trimmed by 7 bases and 0 bases, with 11 bases remaining between them. CDR3 sequence: CASKNLLSTDTQYF. The DNA of the CDR3 is TGTGCCAGCAAAAACCTCCTTAGCACAGATACGCAGTATTTT.

This clonotype was counted ten times or more. The CDR3 protein is CSAIPQGEYGYTF. DNA of the CDR3: TGCAGTGCTATCCCCCAGGGGGAATATGGCTACACCTTC. The genes are TRBV20-1 and TRBJ1-2, with 7 bases aligning to TRBD1. The CDR3 contains 13 residues. Germline values: CDR1 DFQATT, CDR2 SNEGSKA (reference sequence). The trim removed 4 bases at V and 5 bases at J, leaving 7 bases unmatched.